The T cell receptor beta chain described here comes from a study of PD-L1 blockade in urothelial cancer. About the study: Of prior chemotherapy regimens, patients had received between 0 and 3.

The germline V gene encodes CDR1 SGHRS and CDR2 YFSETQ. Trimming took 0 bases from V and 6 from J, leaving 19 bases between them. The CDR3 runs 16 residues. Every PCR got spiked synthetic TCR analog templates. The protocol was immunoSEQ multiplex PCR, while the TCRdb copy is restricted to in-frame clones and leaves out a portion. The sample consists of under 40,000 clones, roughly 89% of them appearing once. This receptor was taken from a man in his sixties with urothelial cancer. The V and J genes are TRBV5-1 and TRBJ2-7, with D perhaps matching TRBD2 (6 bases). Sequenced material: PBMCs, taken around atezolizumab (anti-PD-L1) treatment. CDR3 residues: CASSLGELAAGSEQYF. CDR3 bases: TGCGCCAGCAGCTTGGGGGAACTAGCCGCCGGGAGCGAGCAGTACTTC.